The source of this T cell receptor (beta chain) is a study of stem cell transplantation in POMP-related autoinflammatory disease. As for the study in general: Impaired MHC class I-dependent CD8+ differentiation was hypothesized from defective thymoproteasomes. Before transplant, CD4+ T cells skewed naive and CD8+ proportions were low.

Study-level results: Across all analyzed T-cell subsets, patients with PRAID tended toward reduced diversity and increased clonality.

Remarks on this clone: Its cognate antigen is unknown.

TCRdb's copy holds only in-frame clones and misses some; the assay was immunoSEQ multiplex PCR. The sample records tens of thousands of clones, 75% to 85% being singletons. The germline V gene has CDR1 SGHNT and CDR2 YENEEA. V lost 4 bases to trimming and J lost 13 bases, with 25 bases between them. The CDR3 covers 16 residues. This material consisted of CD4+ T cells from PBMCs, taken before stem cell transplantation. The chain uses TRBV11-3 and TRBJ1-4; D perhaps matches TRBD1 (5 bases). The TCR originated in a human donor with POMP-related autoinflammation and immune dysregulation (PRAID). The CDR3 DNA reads TGTGCCAGCAGCTCCCCCCCTCCAGGGTATAAAATCGGACTGTTTTTT. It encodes CASSSPPPGYKIGLFF.